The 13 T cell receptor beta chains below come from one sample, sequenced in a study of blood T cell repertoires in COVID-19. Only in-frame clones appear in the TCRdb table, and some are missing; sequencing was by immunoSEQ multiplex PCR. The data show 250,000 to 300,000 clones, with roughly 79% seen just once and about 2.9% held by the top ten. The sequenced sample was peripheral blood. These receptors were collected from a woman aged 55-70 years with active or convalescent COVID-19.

CDR3: CASSLLAGTSGDV. The CDR3 nucleotides are TGTGCCAGCAGCTTGTTGGCCGGGACTAGCGGGGACGTC. The chain links TRBV5-6 to TRBJ2-7; 13 bases match TRBD2. CDR3 length: 13 amino acids. Germline V gives CDR1 SGHDT, CDR2 YYEEEE.

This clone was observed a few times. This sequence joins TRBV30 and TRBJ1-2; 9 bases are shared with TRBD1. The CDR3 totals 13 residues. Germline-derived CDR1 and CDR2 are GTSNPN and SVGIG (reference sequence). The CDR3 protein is CAGPFRTGVGYTF. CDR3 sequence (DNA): TGTGCTGGGCCCTTCCGGACAGGGGTCGGCTACACCTTC.

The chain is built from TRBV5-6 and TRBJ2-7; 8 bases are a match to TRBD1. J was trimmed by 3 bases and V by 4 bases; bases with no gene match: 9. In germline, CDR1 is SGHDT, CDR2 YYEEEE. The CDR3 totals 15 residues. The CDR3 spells CASSPTPGTGYEQYF. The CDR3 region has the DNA TGTGCCAGCAGCCCGACACCCGGGACAGGCTACGAGCAGTACTTC.

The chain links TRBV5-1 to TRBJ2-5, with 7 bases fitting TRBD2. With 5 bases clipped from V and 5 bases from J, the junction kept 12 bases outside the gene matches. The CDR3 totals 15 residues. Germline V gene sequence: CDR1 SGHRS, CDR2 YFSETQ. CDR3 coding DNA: TGCGCCAGCAGGGCAGGGTATCAAGCGGGGGAGACCCAGTACTTC. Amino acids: CASRAGYQAGETQYF.

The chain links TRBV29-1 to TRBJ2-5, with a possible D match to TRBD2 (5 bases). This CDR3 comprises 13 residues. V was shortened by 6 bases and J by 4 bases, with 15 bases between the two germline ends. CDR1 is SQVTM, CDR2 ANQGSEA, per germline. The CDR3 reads CSVVTTGRETQYF. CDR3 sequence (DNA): TGCAGCGTCGTGACAACTGGGAGAGAGACCCAGTACTTC.

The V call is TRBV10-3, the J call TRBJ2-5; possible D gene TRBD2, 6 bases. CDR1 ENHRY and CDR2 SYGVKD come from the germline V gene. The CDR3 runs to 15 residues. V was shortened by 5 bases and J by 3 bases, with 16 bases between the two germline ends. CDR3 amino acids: CAISFHQGGEETQYF. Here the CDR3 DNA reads TGTGCCATCAGTTTTCACCAGGGAGGAGAAGAGACCCAGTACTTC.

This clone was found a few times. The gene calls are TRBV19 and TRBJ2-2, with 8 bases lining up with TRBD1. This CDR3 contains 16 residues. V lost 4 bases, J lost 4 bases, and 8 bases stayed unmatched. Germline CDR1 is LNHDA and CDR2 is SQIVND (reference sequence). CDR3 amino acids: CASSTQTGAGTGELFF. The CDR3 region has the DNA TGTGCCAGTAGTACCCAGACAGGGGCCGGCACCGGGGAGCTGTTTTTT.

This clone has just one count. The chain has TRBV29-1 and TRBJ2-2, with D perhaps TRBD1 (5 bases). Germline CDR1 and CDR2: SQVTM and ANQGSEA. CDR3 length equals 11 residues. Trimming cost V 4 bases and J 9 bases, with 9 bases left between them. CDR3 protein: CSVGQGWELFF. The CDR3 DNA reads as TGCAGCGTTGGGCAGGGTTGGGAGCTGTTTTTT.

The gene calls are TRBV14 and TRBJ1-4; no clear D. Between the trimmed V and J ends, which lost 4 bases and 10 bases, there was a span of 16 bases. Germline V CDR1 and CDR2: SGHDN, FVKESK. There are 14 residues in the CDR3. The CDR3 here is CASSPGPLPRKLFF. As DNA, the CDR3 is TGTGCCAGCAGCCCGGGTCCGCTCCCGCGAAAACTGTTTTTT.

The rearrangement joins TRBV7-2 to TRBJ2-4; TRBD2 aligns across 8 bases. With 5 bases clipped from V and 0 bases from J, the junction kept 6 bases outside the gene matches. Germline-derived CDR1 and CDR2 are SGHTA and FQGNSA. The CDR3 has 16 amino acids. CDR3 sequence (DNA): TGTGCCAGCAGCGTGGGCGGGGGGATAGCCAAAAACATTCAGTACTTC. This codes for CASSVGGGIAKNIQYF.

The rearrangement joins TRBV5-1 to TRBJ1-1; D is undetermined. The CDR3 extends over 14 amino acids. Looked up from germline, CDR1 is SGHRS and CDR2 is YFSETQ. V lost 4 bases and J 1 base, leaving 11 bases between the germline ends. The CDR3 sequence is CASSTQGGNTEAFF. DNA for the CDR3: TGCGCCAGCAGCACTCAAGGCGGGAACACTGAAGCTTTCTTT.

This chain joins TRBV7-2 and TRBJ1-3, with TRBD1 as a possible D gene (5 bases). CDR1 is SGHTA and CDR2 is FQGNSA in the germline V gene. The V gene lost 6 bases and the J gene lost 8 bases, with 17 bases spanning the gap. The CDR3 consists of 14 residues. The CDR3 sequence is CASSLLSAGDTIYF. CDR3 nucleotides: TGTGCCAGCAGTCTTTTATCGGCGGGGGACACCATATATTTT.

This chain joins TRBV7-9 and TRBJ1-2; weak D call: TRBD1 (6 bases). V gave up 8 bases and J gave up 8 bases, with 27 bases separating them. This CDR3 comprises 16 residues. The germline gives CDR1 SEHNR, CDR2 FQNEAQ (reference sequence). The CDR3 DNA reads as TGTGCCAGCCTAGAGAGCGGGACATGGGGGGCCGGCGGCTACACCTTC. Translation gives CASLESGTWGAGGYTF.